These T cell receptor beta chains were read from a single sample in a study of T-cell memory formation after mild COVID-19. MiXCR, applied by TCRdb to the 5' RACE reads, yields one record per CDR3 protein. The table lists about 610,000 distinct CDR3 sequences, 17% of them singletons. The sequenced sample was PBMCs or a T cell subset sorted from them (not recorded which). These receptor sequences come from an adult woman who had mild COVID-19 (a few samples of this study predate the infection). Cell type and time point are not known. CDR3s include the opening cysteine and the closing phenylalanine or tryptophan. Fields, in order: J gene, D gene, clone size, V gene, CDR3 protein, CDR3 DNA. The D gene is left open where the match is weak. Rows give clone size only sometimes, using once, few, many, or a class for an expanded clone.

TRBJ1-1	-	few	TRBV30	CAWSRVQATFF	TGTGCCTGGAGTCGGGTACAGGCTACTTTCTTT
TRBJ2-1	TRBD2	-	TRBV27	CASNPPGLAGDLLFYNEQFF	TGTGCCAGCAACCCTCCGGGACTAGCGGGAGACTTGCTCTTCTACAATGAGCAGTTCTTC
TRBJ1-1	TRBD1	few	TRBV29-1	CSARTGTDMNTEAFF	TGCAGCGCCCGGACCGGGACAGATATGAACACTGAAGCTTTCTTT
TRBJ1-2	-	few	TRBV7-2	CASSLAVRGGYTF	TGTGCCAGCAGCTTAGCTGTCAGGGGTGGCTACACCTTC
TRBJ2-7	TRBD1	many	TRBV3-1	CASSQPLPSGQGYIHEQYF	TGTGCCAGCAGCCAACCGCTACCCTCGGGACAGGGGTACATCCACGAGCAGTACTTC
TRBJ2-2	-	many	TRBV3-1	CASSPRDSTNTGELFF	TGTGCCAGCAGCCCGCGGGACAGCACGAACACCGGGGAGCTGTTTTTT
TRBJ2-7	-	-	TRBV7-6	CASSPEIRGDYEQYF	TGTGCCAGCAGTCCCGAGATACGGGGCGACTACGAGCAGTACTTC
TRBJ2-5	TRBD1	-	TRBV5-5	CASRLQGEARETQYF	TGTGCCAGCCGCTTACAGGGGGAGGCTCGAGAGACCCAGTACTTC
TRBJ1-2	TRBD1	few	TRBV20-1	CSAYRDRGIDYGYTF	TGCAGTGCTTATAGGGACAGGGGGATTGACTATGGCTACACCTTC
TRBJ2-7	TRBD2	once	TRBV2	CASSELGLAGAHYEQYF	TGTGCCAGCAGTGAGCTAGGACTAGCGGGAGCCCACTACGAGCAGTACTTC
TRBJ2-3	-	once	TRBV9	CASSVKGLTDTQYF	TGTGCCAGCAGCGTAAAGGGTCTCACAGATACGCAGTATTTT
TRBJ1-3	-	few	TRBV30	CAWSFLSGNTIYF	TGTGCCTGGAGTTTTCTCTCTGGAAACACCATATATTTT
TRBJ2-1	TRBD2	-	TRBV12-3/TRBV12-4	CASRPGTSGSEQFF	TGTGCCAGCAGGCCCGGGACTAGCGGGAGTGAGCAGTTCTTC
TRBJ1-2	-	few	TRBV7-9	CASSLEVRGSGGYTF	TGTGCCAGCAGCTTAGAAGTGAGAGGAAGCGGTGGCTACACCTTC
TRBJ2-7	TRBD2	-	TRBV7-9	CASSSRTSGSYEQYF	TGTGCCAGCAGCTCACGGACTAGCGGTTCCTACGAGCAGTACTTC
TRBJ1-2	-	-	TRBV4-2	CASSPRQMGTGGYTF	TGTGCCAGCAGCCCCCGACAGATGGGGACGGGTGGCTACACCTTC
TRBJ1-1	-	-	TRBV18	CASSPPIGLEAFF	TGTGCCAGCTCACCCCCGATCGGACTTGAAGCTTTCTTT
TRBJ2-1	TRBD2	-	TRBV15	CATGRGRAYNEQFF	TGTGCCACCGGGAGAGGGAGGGCCTACAATGAGCAGTTCTTC
TRBJ2-3	-	-	TRBV20-1	CSAPRSSTDTQYF	TGCAGTGCCCCAAGGTCTAGCACAGATACGCAGTATTTT
TRBJ1-2	-	-	TRBV5-1	CASRTEGDYGYTF	TGCGCCAGCAGGACAGAGGGGGACTATGGCTACACCTTC
TRBJ2-7	-	-	TRBV5-1	CASSLGGSATTPYEQYF	TGCGCCAGCAGCTTGGGTGGTTCGGCAACAACCCCCTACGAGCAGTACTTC
TRBJ1-1	-	-	TRBV18	CASSPDADLEAFF	TGTGCCAGCTCACCAGACGCAGACTTAGAAGCTTTCTTT
TRBJ2-1	-	few	TRBV24-1	CATSDLFGPYNEQFF	TGTGCCACCAGTGATTTGTTCGGGCCCTACAATGAGCAGTTCTTC